The T cell receptor (beta chain) described here comes from a study of T-cell memory formation after mild COVID-19. As for this clonotype: Its antigen is not known.

Trimming stripped 0 bases from V and 7 bases from J, with 10 bases between. In germline, CDR1 is MNHEY, CDR2 SVGAGI. The CDR3 length is 14 residues. Study-wide results and caveats: Among contracting clones, CD4+ were mainly CM/EM and CD8+ enriched in EMRA. CD4/CD8 balance held among clones contracting day 15 to 85, and later expanders leaned CD4+. Pre-infection memory held some responding clones, suggesting pre-existing cross-reactive T cells responded.

TCRdb analysed the 5' RACE reads with MiXCR anew, one entry per CDR3 protein. The table records fewer than 700,000 distinct CDR3 sequences, roughly 17% of them present only once. The receptor comes from an adult woman who had mild COVID-19 (a few samples of this study predate the infection). Cell type and time point are not known. The sample comprised PBMCs or a T cell subset sorted from them (not recorded which). V gene TRBV6-5 combines with J gene TRBJ2-1; D is unresolved. For the CDR3, the DNA is TGTGCCAGCAGTTACTCGAAAGCTCTGAATGAGCAGTTCTTC. Residues: CASSYSKALNEQFF.